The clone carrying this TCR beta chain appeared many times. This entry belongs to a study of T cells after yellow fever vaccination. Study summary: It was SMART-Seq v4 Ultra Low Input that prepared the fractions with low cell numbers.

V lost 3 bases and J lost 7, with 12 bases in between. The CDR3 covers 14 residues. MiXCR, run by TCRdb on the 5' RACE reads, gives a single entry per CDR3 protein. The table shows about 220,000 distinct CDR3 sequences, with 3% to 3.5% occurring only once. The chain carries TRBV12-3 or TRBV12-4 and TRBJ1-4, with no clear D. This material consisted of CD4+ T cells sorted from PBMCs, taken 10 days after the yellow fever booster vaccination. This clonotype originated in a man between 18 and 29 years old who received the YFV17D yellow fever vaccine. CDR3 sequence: CASSLGQDLEKLFF. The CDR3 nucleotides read TGTGCCAGCAGTTTGGGCCAGGACCTTGAAAAACTGTTTTTT.